The rows below give T cell receptor beta chains drawn from one sample of a study of shared clonotypes between healthy human individuals. Assay: immunoSEQ multiplex PCR; the TCRdb copy retains only in-frame clones and omits some. The repertoire holds 1.5 million to 2.5 million clones, with less than 95% as singletons. The source material was naive CD8+ T cells sorted from blood. These receptors were obtained from a man younger than 30 in good health. The CDR3 runs from the conserved cysteine through the conserved F or W. D genes are given only for firm matches. The listing skips clone size in some rows; elsewhere it reads once, few, many or a size class.

v_call	j_call	d_call	clone_size	cdr3_aa	cdr3_nt
TRBV28	TRBJ2-7	.	.	CASSFLRYEQYF	TGTGCCAGCAGTTTTTTGAGGTACGAGCAGTACTTC
TRBV5-8	TRBJ1-1	.	.	CASSLRPDGGTEAFF	TGTGCCAGCAGTTTAAGACCCGACGGGGGCACTGAAGCTTTCTTT
TRBV7-2	TRBJ1-6	.	.	CASSLERPGSAPLHF	TGTGCCAGCAGCTTAGAACGCCCGGGATCGGCACCCCTCCACTTT
TRBV7-9	TRBJ1-2	.	.	CASSLGRGLYGYTF	TGTGCCAGCAGCTTAGGAAGAGGATTGTATGGCTACACCTTC
TRBV4-2	TRBJ2-7	TRBD1	.	CASSPRQGWDEQYF	TGTGCCAGCAGCCCCCGACAGGGTTGGGACGAGCAGTACTTC
TRBV6-4	TRBJ1-2	TRBD1	.	CASSGGFRDRAYGYTF	TGTGCCAGCAGTGGGGGTTTCCGGGACAGGGCCTATGGCTACACCTTC
TRBV5-4	TRBJ2-1	.	.	CASSLQGSYNEQFF	TGTGCCAGCAGCTTGCAGGGCTCCTACAATGAGCAGTTCTTC
TRBV4-1	TRBJ2-1	TRBD2	.	CASSQPGLAGGNEQFF	TGCGCCAGCAGCCAACCCGGACTAGCGGGGGGCAATGAGCAGTTCTTC
TRBV6-5	TRBJ1-1	.	once	CATAMGGQGTEAFF	TGTGCCACCGCAATGGGGGGCCAGGGGACTGAAGCTTTCTTT
TRBV5-8	TRBJ2-2	TRBD2	.	CASSLVGLAGEGTGELFF	TGTGCCAGCAGCTTGGTTGGACTAGCGGGAGAGGGCACCGGGGAGCTGTTTTTT